These 5 T cell receptor beta chains came from one sample sequenced in a study of T cell responses to AZD1222 COVID-19 vaccine. Profiled with immunoSEQ multiplex PCR; TCRdb holds only in-frame clones, not every one. The profile shows 120,000 or so clones, 86% of them singletons. The source was peripheral blood, collected 28 days after the second AZD1222 dose. The receptors shown here come from an adult who received the AZD1222 COVID-19 vaccine.

The chain joins TRBV2 to TRBJ1-1, with D hard to call. CDR3 length: 9 residues. Trimming left V 10 bases short and J 8 bases short, with 8 bases between. CDR1 SNHLY and CDR2 FYNNEI come from the germline V gene. The CDR3 nucleotides are TGTGCCACCTCTAAGGAAGCTTTCTTT. Its translation is CATSKEAFF.

The V call is TRBV6-5, the J call TRBJ2-1; 8 bases are a match to TRBD1. Losses at the gene ends were 6 bases for V and 4 bases for J; bases not matched to a gene: 8. The CDR3 is 15 amino acids. Germline CDR1 MNHEY, CDR2 SVGAGI. The CDR3 coding sequence is TGTGCCAGCAGAGCCGACAGGGGCGAGTACAATGAGCAGTTCTTC. Its protein product is CASRADRGEYNEQFF.

This chain connects TRBV7-3 to TRBJ2-7; a weak D match, TRBD1 (5 bases). The CDR3 consists of 14 residues. The V gene's germline CDR1 is SGHTA and CDR2 FQGTGA. V lost 1 base to trimming and J lost 2 bases, with 9 bases between them. The CDR3 here is CASSLNQGPYEQYF. DNA for the CDR3: TGTGCCAGCAGCTTAAACCAGGGCCCCTACGAGCAGTACTTC.

This chain links TRBV5-5 with TRBJ2-7; 7 nucleotides align to TRBD2. The CDR3 spans 16 residues. The junction had 10 bases not matched to a gene; V was cut back by 4 bases and J by 0 bases. CDR1 is SGHKS, CDR2 YYEKEE, per germline (reference sequence). This CDR3 is CASSPTFASGSYEQYF. The CDR3 nucleotides read TGTGCCAGCAGCCCGACTTTCGCTAGCGGCTCCTACGAGCAGTACTTC.

This chain uses TRBV2 with TRBJ1-1, with D uncertain. Trimming took 8 bases from V and 1 from J, leaving 8 bases between them. This CDR3 is built from 12 residues. In germline, CDR1 is SNHLY, CDR2 FYNNEI. The CDR3 DNA sequence: TGTGCCAGCGCAGACGGGAACACTGAAGCTTTCTTT. It is translated as CASADGNTEAFF.